One and the same sample provided the 25 T cell receptor beta chains below, sequenced in a study of blood T cell repertoires in COVID-19. Measured with immunoSEQ multiplex PCR; TCRdb has only the in-frame clones, and not every one. The sample records about 150,000 clones, about 85% being singletons. The material sequenced was peripheral blood. The receptor source for this set is a middle-aged woman with active or convalescent COVID-19.

This clone was observed a few times. The chain recombines TRBV3-1 (or the pseudogene TRBV3-2) with TRBJ1-1; D is possibly TRBD1 (5 bases). The CDR3 sequence is 15 residues long. CDR1 and CDR2 from the germline V gene are LGHDT and YNNKEL (reference sequence). V was pared by 3 bases and J by 1 base, with 12 bases between. The CDR3 DNA sequence: TGTGCCAGCAGCCAGAGAGACAGAGCGAACACTGAAGCTTTCTTT. Residues: CASSQRDRANTEAFF.

This rearrangement joins TRBV5-4 to TRBJ2-2; 10 bases align to TRBD2. CDR3 length: 16 amino acids. Germline CDR1 and CDR2: SGHNT and YYREEE (reference sequence). The junction had 8 bases not matched to a gene; V was cut back by 3 bases and J by 6 bases. The DNA of the CDR3 is TGTGCCAGCAGCTCCCGACTAGCGGGTCTCTCCGGGGAGCTGTTTTTT. Its translation: CASSSRLAGLSGELFF.

The chain carries TRBV18 and TRBJ1-4, with TRBD1 matching over 8 bases. Per the germline V gene, CDR1 is KGHSH and CDR2 is LQKENI. V shed 3 bases, J shed 8 bases, and the junction held 5 bases outside the gene matches. The CDR3 runs 14 residues. CDR3: CASSPDRVWEKLFF. In nucleotides, the CDR3 is TGTGCCAGCTCACCGGACAGGGTCTGGGAAAAACTGTTTTTT.

This clone was picked up one time. The J gene is TRBJ1-1, the V gene TRBV3-1 (or the pseudogene TRBV3-2); D remains unclear. With 4 bases removed from V and 5 bases from J, the gap between germline ends came to 8 bases. CDR1 LGHDT and CDR2 YNNKEL come from the germline V gene (reference sequence). The CDR3 sequence is 12 residues long. CDR3 protein: CASSRERTEAFF. Written as DNA, the CDR3 is TGTGCCAGCAGCCGCGAGCGGACTGAAGCTTTCTTT.

The chain is built from TRBV6-2 or TRBV6-3 and TRBJ1-1, with D maybe TRBD1 (6 bases). The CDR3 is 16 residues long. Germline values: CDR1 MNHEY, CDR2 SVGEGT. V was cut by 1 base and J by 1 base, with 13 bases left in between. The CDR3 sequence: CASSYLSGTPNTEAFF. The CDR3 DNA follows: TGTGCCAGCAGTTACTTATCCGGGACACCGAACACTGAAGCTTTCTTT.

V usage is TRBV4-1 and J usage is TRBJ1-4; TRBD1 matches 9 bases. Trimming at V came to 1 base and at J to 3 bases, leaving 9 bases not matched to a gene. There are 18 residues in the CDR3. CDR1 and CDR2 (germline): MGHRA, YSYEKL. The CDR3 DNA reads TGCGCCAGCAGCCAAGCTTACAGGGGGCGAAGCCCTAATGAAAAACTGTTTTTT. This translates into CASSQAYRGRSPNEKLFF.

This clone was counted once. V and J are TRBV5-3 and TRBJ1-2; D gene unclear. TRBV5-3 is an open reading frame whose function is uncertain. V shed 0 bases and J shed 0 bases, with 21 bases lying between them. The CDR3 consists of 19 residues. The CDR3 spells CARSLARLTKIQANYGYTF. The DNA for the CDR3 is TGTGCCAGAAGCTTGGCGCGGCTGACTAAAATTCAAGCTAACTATGGCTACACCTTC.

The CDR3 loop is CASSNSLLLRSGNTIYF. CDR3 coding DNA: TGTGCCAGCAGTAACAGCCTTTTACTTCGCTCTGGAAACACCATATATTTT. The V gene is TRBV6-2 or TRBV6-3, the J gene TRBJ1-3; D unclear. The CDR3 has 17 amino acids. V was clipped by 5 bases and J by 0 bases, with 17 bases between them. Looked up from germline, CDR1 is MNHEY and CDR2 is SVGEGT.

The chain has TRBV9 and TRBJ1-3; D remains ambiguous. V lost 0 bases, J lost 4 bases, and 5 bases lay in between. Germline-derived CDR1 and CDR2 are SGDLS and YYNGEE. This CDR3 spans 13 amino acids. In DNA form, the CDR3 reads TGTGCCAGCAGCGTAGATGTAGGAAACACCATATATTTT. It yields the protein CASSVDVGNTIYF.

The rearrangement uses TRBV4-2 and TRBJ1-1; D is perhaps TRBD1 (5 bases). Germline CDR1 is LGHNA and CDR2 is YNFKEQ. Trimming left V 1 base short and J 0 bases short, with 9 bases between. The CDR3 is made up of 15 amino acids. Written as DNA, the CDR3 is TGTGCCAGCAGCCAAGCAGGGAGGATGAACACTGAAGCTTTCTTT. Amino acids: CASSQAGRMNTEAFF.

The J gene is TRBJ1-1, the V gene TRBV7-2; D may be TRBD1 (6 bases). V was shortened by 0 bases and J by 1 base, with 12 bases between the two germline ends. Germline-derived CDR1 and CDR2 are SGHTA and FQGNSA. This CDR3 region has 16 residues. The CDR3 coding sequence is TGTGCCAGCAGCTTAGCCAGGGGCCGGGCGAACACTGAAGCTTTCTTT. Residues: CASSLARGRANTEAFF.

This clone was seen more than once but under ten times. This sequence joins TRBV12-3 or TRBV12-4 and TRBJ1-2, with 9 nucleotides matching TRBD1. The ends lost 7 bases at V and 8 bases at J; junction bases unmatched: 8. CDR3 length: 13 residues. The CDR3 DNA follows: TGTGCCAGCACCCCGACAGGGGGTTGGGGCTACACCTTC. Its translation: CASTPTGGWGYTF.

This clone was picked up a small number of times. This sequence joins TRBV30 and TRBJ1-2; TRBD1 matches at 8 bases. The CDR3 has 13 residues. CDR1 is GTSNPN and CDR2 is SVGIG in the germline V gene (reference sequence). With 4 bases clipped from V and 4 bases from J, the junction kept 5 bases outside the gene matches. DNA of the CDR3: TGTGCCTGGAAACGCGACAGGGGCTATGGCTACACCTTC. It is translated as CAWKRDRGYGYTF.

CDR3 protein: CASSITGTLNTEAFF. CDR3 nucleotides: TGTGCCAGTAGTATTACCGGGACTCTGAACACTGAAGCTTTCTTT. J is TRBJ1-1 and V is TRBV19, with a possible D match to TRBD1 (5 bases). Trimming shortened V by 3 bases and J by 0 bases, and 11 bases separated the two germline ends. Germline lookup yields CDR1 LNHDA and CDR2 SQIVND (reference sequence). This CDR3 has 15 amino acids.

The sample holds a few counts of this clone. The rearrangement links TRBV6-2 or TRBV6-3 to TRBJ2-4; TRBD2 agrees at 10 bases. Germline values: CDR1 MNHEY, CDR2 SVGEGT. The CDR3 is 14 residues long. The V segment lost 4 bases and the J segment 6 bases; nucleotides outside the gene matches: 3. The CDR3 coding sequence is TGTGCCAGCAGTTTCCCTAGCGGGAGAAACATTCAGTACTTC. Amino acids: CASSFPSGRNIQYF.

The CDR3, as DNA: TGTGCCAGCAGCTTCAGGACAGCTGAAGCTTTCTTT. Translation: CASSFRTAEAFF. V and J are TRBV7-9 and TRBJ1-1, with D possibly TRBD1 on 6 matching bases. This CDR3 is 12 amino acids long. CDR1 and CDR2 (germline): SEHNR, FQNEAQ (reference sequence). V was cut by 3 bases and J by 6 bases, with 8 bases left in between.

The chain couples TRBV11-2 to TRBJ1-2; 8 bases agree with TRBD1. This CDR3 spans 14 amino acids. The V gene's germline CDR1 is SGHAT and CDR2 FQNNGV. After removal of 6 bases from V and 3 bases from J, the junction contained 6 bases not matched to a gene. The CDR3 spells CASSHYRGDYGYTF. The CDR3 coding sequence is TGTGCCAGCAGTCATTACAGGGGGGACTATGGCTACACCTTC.

The gene calls are TRBV6-2 or TRBV6-3 and TRBJ2-7; 11 bases match TRBD1. V lost 5 bases to trimming and J lost 5 bases; unmatched junction nucleotides: 5. The CDR3 runs 14 residues. The germline gives CDR1 MNHEY, CDR2 SVGEGT. In DNA, the CDR3 is TGTGCCAGCAGTCGGACAGGGGGCAAGAACGAGCAGTACTTC. This sequence encodes CASSRTGGKNEQYF.

This chain's CDR3 is CASSLGGLQGFRYF. The CDR3 DNA is TGTGCCAGCAGCTTAGGGGGACTACAAGGGTTCCGGTATTTT. The chain links TRBV7-2 to TRBJ2-3, with 7 bases lining up with TRBD2. Germline V gene lookup returns CDR1 SGHTA and CDR2 FQGNSA. CDR3 size: 14 residues. Germline trimming cut 1 base from V and 14 bases from J; bases unmatched to any gene: 12.

The rearrangement links TRBV3-1 (or the pseudogene TRBV3-2) to TRBJ1-2; no clear D gene. Germline loops: CDR1 LGHDT, CDR2 YNNKEL (reference sequence). CDR3 length: 14 residues. V was cut by 3 bases and J by 4 bases, with 12 bases left in between. The CDR3 here is CASSQRASSYGYTF. The CDR3 DNA sequence: TGTGCCAGCAGCCAGAGGGCCAGCAGCTATGGCTACACCTTC.

The chain has TRBV28 and TRBJ1-4; D is perhaps TRBD1 (6 bases). Trimming shortened V by 3 bases and J by 0 bases, and 11 bases separated the two germline ends. The CDR3 is 16 amino acids. Germline lookup yields CDR1 MDHEN and CDR2 SYDVKM. The DNA of the CDR3 is TGTGCCAGCAGTTTTAACGGACAGACAACTAATGAAAAACTGTTTTTT. It yields the protein CASSFNGQTTNEKLFF.

The J gene is TRBJ2-7, the V gene TRBV5-4; weak D call: TRBD1 (5 bases). Looked up from germline, CDR1 is SGHNT and CDR2 is YYREEE (reference sequence). V lost 0 bases to trimming and J lost 5 bases, with 9 bases between them. This CDR3 has 13 amino acids. DNA for the CDR3: TGTGCCAGCAGCTTGGGGGGCTATGACGAGCAGTACTTC. It specifies CASSLGGYDEQYF.

This CDR3 reads CASSFREGYEQYF. DNA of the CDR3: TGTGCCAGTAGTTTTAGGGAGGGCTACGAGCAGTACTTC. The chain has TRBV19 and TRBJ2-7; 7 nucleotides match TRBD2. Germline lookup yields CDR1 LNHDA and CDR2 SQIVND (reference sequence). Losses at the gene ends were 5 bases for V and 3 bases for J; bases not matched to a gene: 4. This CDR3 comprises 13 residues.

The rearrangement uses TRBV10-3 and TRBJ2-1; 12 nucleotides line up with TRBD2. CDR1 ENHRY and CDR2 SYGVKD come from the germline V gene. Trimming cost V 4 bases and J 7 bases; bases outside gene matches: 8. This CDR3 spans 16 amino acids. The CDR3 region has the DNA TGTGCCATCAGTGGCTCGACTAGCGGGAGTAAGAATGAGCAGTTCTTC. This translates into CAISGSTSGSKNEQFF.

J is TRBJ2-5 and V is TRBV19; tentative D call: TRBD2 (5 bases). The CDR3 totals 16 residues. Trimming took 5 bases from V and 3 from J, leaving 19 bases between them. CDR1 LNHDA and CDR2 SQIVND come from the germline V gene (reference sequence). The CDR3 bases are TGTGCCAGTAGTCGCGAAGGTCGAGGGCTGGAAGAGACCCAGTACTTC. Protein: CASSREGRGLEETQYF.